This T cell receptor beta chain was found in a study of OX40 agonist ivuxolimab in advanced cancers. Background on the whole study: Ivuxolimab, which targeted the costimulatory receptor OX40 (CD134), was an agonistic, fully human IgG2 monoclonal antibody. Partial responses were achieved by three dose-escalation patients, of whom one had hepatocellular carcinoma and two had cutaneous melanoma. In the dose-escalation cohort, 82.7% of patients were male, and the mean age was roughly 60 years, with a range of about 23 to 85. The point of sequencing TCRbeta in the periphery was to test whether ivuxolimab changed TCR sequence diversity and drove clonal T-cell expansion. Prior anti-PD-1, anti-PD-L1 or anti-CTLA-4 therapy was permitted, and checkpoint inhibitors had been received by about 36% of dose-escalation patients. Of the roughly 51 dose-escalation patients, hepatocellular carcinoma was present in 19, melanoma in approximately 15, renal cell carcinoma in 9 and head and neck cancer in 9. Intravenous ivuxolimab was administered to patients every 2 weeks at six dose levels: 0.01, 0.1, 0.3, 1.5, 3 and 10 mg/kg. The paper describes the monotherapy dose-escalation part (N = 52 patients) of the phase I trial of ivuxolimab.

Details on this clone: The antigen it recognizes is unknown. Base qualities are not at hand, and no much larger clone is one base apart.

On the study overall, not on this receptor specifically: At doses from 0.1 to 3.0 mg/kg, clonal expansion was seen in both CD4+ and CD8+ blood T cells between baseline and week 6. Which antigens the clonally expanded peripheral T cells were specific for was not determined. Low levels of normalized T-cell clonal expansion were also shown by some nonresponding patients. Partial responders in the 0.1-3.0 mg/kg groups had among the lowest normalized peripheral clonal expansion, especially among CD8+ T cells. On average, CD8+ T cells showed more expanded clones than CD4+ T cells after ivuxolimab.

CDR3 length: 18 amino acids, cysteine to phenylalanine. The kept DNA is CDR3 alone, 54 bases in frame from the first base. V has 4 bases trimmed and J has 0 bases trimmed; junction bases matching no gene number 14. CDR1 and CDR2 (SGHTS, YDEGEE) derive from the germline V gene. For sequencing of the TCRbeta CDR3 region, genomic DNA was extracted from the sorted cells. TCRbeta CDR3 regions were sequenced using the immunoSEQ Assay. TCRdb took this table from immuneACCESS and kept in-frame rearrangements with V and J called. Such tables lack part of the clones; where checked against another copy, unresolved V genes explain under half of the gap, and the rest is unexplained. For this sample the table gives 8,500 to 11,000 clones, of which more than 60% were detected only once. Of the sample, around 30% is held by the ten largest clones. The trial excluded patients who had a history of autoimmune disease or were on systemic immunosuppression. Peripheral blood for TCR sequencing was collected from all dose cohorts at baseline, on cycle 4 day 1, and on cycle 7 day 1. Samples came from an open-label, multicenter, first-in-human phase I dose-escalation trial of ivuxolimab. Adults with locally advanced or metastatic melanoma, renal cell carcinoma, hepatocellular carcinoma or head and neck squamous cell carcinoma were enrolled in the trial. Before TCR sequencing, CD4+ T cells and CD8+ T cells from peripheral blood were sorted into separate populations.

The specimen comprised CD4+ or CD8+ T cells sorted from blood, sampled in a trial of the OX40 agonist ivuxolimab. The V and J segments used are TRBV5-8 and TRBJ2-3; 7 bases in the middle match TRBD2. The TCR was taken from an adult with an advanced solid tumor such as melanoma, head and neck, liver or kidney cancer. The bases are TGTGCCAGCAGCACTCAAGGGGAGGGGAAGACTAGCACAGATACGCAGTATTTT. This encodes CASSTQGEGKTSTDTQYF. The variable domain in full, with residues beyond the CDR3 obtained from the reference TRBV5-8 and TRBJ2-3 genes, is EAGVTQSPTHLIKTRGQQATLRCSPISGHTSVYWYQQALGLGLQFLLWYDEGEERNRGNFPPRFSGRQFPNYSSELNVNALELEDSALYLCASSTQGEGKTSTDTQYFGPGTRLTVL.